This note documents a single T cell receptor beta chain sequence. The antigen is not known. This sample was included in a study of OX40 agonist ivuxolimab in advanced cancers. About the research overall: The dose-escalation cohort was approximately 81% male, with a mean age of 60 years, ranging about 23 to 90. Study-wide results and caveats: On average, CD8+ T cells had more expanded clones than CD4+. Some patients who did not respond also had low normalized T-cell clonal expansion. Clonal expansion by week 6 occurred in CD4+ and CD8+ blood T cells (at 0.1 to 3.0 mg/kg).

Germline V CDR1 and CDR2: LGHNA, YNFKEQ. The CDR3 extends over 20 amino acids. With 0 bases clipped from V and 6 bases from J, the junction kept 22 bases outside the gene matches. The table came from immunoSEQ multiplex PCR; TCRdb's copy has only in-frame clones and leaves some out. The sample records tens of thousands of clones, about 86% being singletons. This chain connects TRBV4-2 to TRBJ1-1; 7 bases are shared with TRBD1. The material was CD4+ or CD8+ T cells sorted from blood, obtained in a trial of the OX40 agonist ivuxolimab. The sequence was obtained from an adult with an advanced solid tumor such as melanoma, head and neck, liver or kidney cancer. The CDR3 region is CASSQDPSSLGRGGESEAFF. The CDR3 nucleotides read TGTGCCAGCAGCCAAGATCCGTCTTCATTGGGGAGAGGGGGCGAATCTGAAGCTTTCTTT.